The rows below give T cell receptor beta chains drawn from one sample of a study of CD4 T cells in lung cancer. Their antigen targets remain unknown. Libraries were prepared by immunoSEQ multiplex PCR; TCRdb keeps only in-frame clonotypes and omits some of them. This sample has 450 to 550 clones, with 92% found just once. Material for sequencing was a CD4+ T cell line or clone grown in culture. These receptors were taken from a woman aged 60-75 years with non-small cell lung cancer. Some clones in this sample may be carry-over from other donors' samples. The CDR3 runs from the conserved cysteine through the conserved F or W. Fields, in order: clone size, J gene, D gene, V gene, CDR3 protein, CDR3 DNA. D genes are given only for firm matches. Rows may omit the clone size; those that give it use once, few, many or a size class.

size: -; J: TRBJ2-1; D: -; V: TRBV7-2; CDR3: CASSLEHSYSYNEQFF; DNA: TGTGCCAGCAGCTTAGAACACAGCTACTCCTACAATGAGCAGTTCTTC
size: -; J: TRBJ2-2; D: -; V: TRBV6-1; CDR3: CASKEGVDTGELFF; DNA: TGTGCCAGCAAGGAGGGAGTCGACACCGGGGAGCTGTTTTTT
size: -; J: TRBJ2-4; D: -; V: TRBV4-1; CDR3: CASSQPVGKNIQYF; DNA: TGTGCCAGCAGCCAACCGGTAGGCAAAAACATTCAGTACTTC
size: -; J: TRBJ2-1; D: -; V: TRBV2; CDR3: CASEGTYNEQFF; DNA: TGTGCCAGCGAGGGCACTTACAATGAGCAGTTCTTC
size: -; J: TRBJ2-7; D: TRBD2; V: TRBV9; CDR3: CASSLGRLAGWYEQYF; DNA: TGTGCCAGCAGCCTTGGCCGACTAGCGGGGTGGTACGAGCAGTACTTC
size: once; J: TRBJ2-3; D: -; V: TRBV5-4; CDR3: CASSGERGVSLDTQYF; DNA: TGTGCCAGCAGCGGGGAAAGGGGGGTTTCTTTGGATACGCAGTATTTT
size: -; J: TRBJ1-2; D: TRBD1; V: TRBV19; CDR3: CASSVNRGHYGYTF; DNA: TGTGCCAGTAGTGTAAACAGGGGTCACTATGGCTACACCTTC
size: -; J: TRBJ1-3; D: -; V: TRBV30; CDR3: CAWISSGNTIYF; DNA: TGTGCCTGGATCTCTTCTGGAAACACCATATATTTT
size: -; J: TRBJ2-5; D: TRBD1; V: TRBV27; CDR3: CASSHDWDSQETQYF; DNA: TGTGCCAGCAGTCACGATTGGGACAGCCAAGAGACCCAGTACTTC
size: -; J: TRBJ1-1; D: TRBD1; V: TRBV5-6; CDR3: CASSRGTGGAEAFF; DNA: TGTGCCAGCAGCCGAGGAACAGGGGGCGCTGAAGCTTTCTTT
size: -; J: TRBJ2-1; D: -; V: TRBV30; CDR3: CAWGEGPGNEQFF; DNA: TGTGCCTGGGGGGAAGGTCCGGGGAATGAGCAGTTCTTC
size: few; J: TRBJ2-7; D: TRBD1; V: TRBV2; CDR3: CASTPPGQMYEQYF; DNA: TGTGCCAGCACTCCCCCGGGACAGATGTACGAGCAGTACTTC
size: -; J: TRBJ2-3; D: -; V: TRBV4-1; CDR3: CASSPEWDPVRGTQYF; DNA: TGCGCCAGCAGCCCTGAATGGGATCCCGTCCGGGGTACGCAGTATTTT
size: -; J: TRBJ2-1; D: TRBD1; V: TRBV7-2; CDR3: CASSLLGQGYYNEQFF; DNA: TGTGCCAGCAGCCTCCTCGGACAGGGTTACTACAATGAGCAGTTCTTC
size: -; J: TRBJ2-7; D: TRBD2; V: TRBV19; CDR3: CASSQTSGSLDEQYF; DNA: TGTGCCAGTAGTCAAACTAGCGGGAGTCTGGACGAGCAGTACTTC
size: -; J: TRBJ1-2; D: -; V: TRBV9; CDR3: CASSVGGSGYTF; DNA: TGTGCCAGCAGCGTTGGGGGGAGCGGCTACACCTTC
size: -; J: TRBJ2-5; D: TRBD1; V: TRBV28; CDR3: CASSTVTGGSAKETQYF; DNA: TGTGCCAGCAGTACTGTTACAGGGGGGAGTGCTAAAGAGACCCAGTACTTC
size: -; J: TRBJ2-1; D: -; V: TRBV4-1; CDR3: CASSQDGSSSYNEQFF; DNA: TGCGCCAGCAGCCAAGACGGCAGTAGCTCCTACAATGAGCAGTTCTTC
size: once; J: TRBJ2-5; D: -; V: TRBV10-3; CDR3: CAISAPDLPQETQYF; DNA: TGTGCCATCAGTGCACCGGACTTGCCTCAAGAGACCCAGTACTTC
size: once; J: TRBJ2-7; D: -; V: TRBV11-2; CDR3: CASTITSSTYEQYF; DNA: TGTGCCAGCACCATAACAAGTAGCACGTACGAGCAGTACTTC
size: -; J: TRBJ2-2; D: -; V: TRBV30; CDR3: CAWAWLGARDTGELFF; DNA: TGTGCCTGGGCGTGGTTAGGGGCGCGGGACACCGGGGAGCTGTTTTTT
size: -; J: TRBJ1-2; D: TRBD1; V: TRBV18; CDR3: CASSPTGQELCYTF; DNA: TGTGCCAGCTCACCGACGGGACAGGAGCTATGCTACACCTTC